This T cell receptor (beta chain) is from a study of T cell responses to AZD1222 COVID-19 vaccine. Study observations and caveats: At study baseline, merely five or six AZD1222 recipients were seropositive. Targeting of unmutated variant regions was reportedly seen in nearly half of spike-specific TCRs. There were vaccine-associated CD4 TCRs across spike, dominant at 160-218 and 743-854.

The repertoire was sequenced with immunoSEQ multiplex PCR; TCRdb's copy has only in-frame clones and lacks some. Of approximately 30,000 clones listed, more than 75% are singletons. The CDR3 is 14 amino acids. Trimming shortened V by 0 bases and J by 10 bases, and 13 bases separated the two germline ends. Looked up from germline, CDR1 is ENHRY and CDR2 is SYGVKD. It was second doses at about 4 or about 12 weeks that were pooled. Only a few counts were recorded for this clone. Its specificity is unknown. The TCR originated in an adult who received the AZD1222 COVID-19 vaccine. Source: peripheral blood, taken 28 days after the second AZD1222 dose. The rearrangement joins TRBV10-3 to TRBJ1-5; D is possibly TRBD1 (6 bases). CDR3 sequence (DNA): TGTGCCATCAGTGAGTCAAGCCAGGGGCGACCCCAGCATTTT. This gives the protein CAISESSQGRPQHF.